This T cell receptor (beta chain) was retrieved from a study of T cell repertoires in cytomegalovirus infection. Overall study context: HLA-B-restricted CMV epitopes that are well studied, plus recently identified HLA-C-restricted ones, were used by the study. Public TCR beta signatures indicated both CMV infection and matching HLA type. Study results and caveats: Frequencies of public TCR beta families were cumulated, and this identified carriers of CMV plus the relevant HLA. It was HLA-C-restricted CMV-specific TCR beta clonotypes that dominated the response ex vivo.

TCRdb passed the reads through MiXCR, listing each CDR3 protein once. Here the sample spans about 570,000 distinct CDR3 sequences, around 40% being singletons. There are many counts of this clonotype. Its specificity is not known. J gave up 5 bases and V 5 bases, and 10 bases lay outside the gene matches. Germline CDR1 SGHTA, CDR2 FQGNSA. This CDR3 comprises 15 residues. The J gene is TRBJ1-2, the V gene TRBV7-2; TRBD1 aligns across 8 bases. Sample: cultured PBMCs, taken from culture after CMV antigen stimulation. The clonotype originates from a human donor in good health (CMV status not recorded). Some clones in this sample may be carry-over from other donors' samples. CDR3 in DNA: TGTGCCAGCAGCCTCACACCGGACAGGGCGTATGGCTACACCTTC. Translated, it gives CASSLTPDRAYGYTF.